This T cell receptor (beta chain) came from a study of breast tumors, draining lymph nodes, adjacent tissues (dated by TCRdb to about 2016). At the level of the whole study: TCR beta repertoires were compared across tumor, adjacent nontumor tissue and axillary lymph nodes obtained from breast cancer patients. The study was designed to assess the relationships and possible T-cell exchange between tumor, surrounding tissue and draining lymph node repertoires in human breast cancer. Overall study outcomes, separate from this receptor: Tumor T-cell repertoires showed less diversity than lymph node repertoires and more diversity than nontumor tissue repertoires, and tumor T-cell repertoires showed preferential V and J gene usage. A scenario in which most tumor T cells derive from the lymph node and then expand within tumor tissue was judged to be consistent with the data. The conclusion that tumor T cells originate in lymph nodes was presented as consistent with a hypothesis rather than as directly demonstrated. The similarity between tumor and nontumor tissue repertoires was significantly greater in luminal-like breast cancer than in basal-like breast cancer.

Worth noting for this clonotype: This clone's antigen is unknown. One end of the junction varies from germline; a read error may be responsible.

The axillary draining lymph nodes of breast cancer patients were the source of the lymph node samples. The listed sequencing device is Illumina HiSeq 2000. TCR beta chain libraries were generated by multiplex PCR amplification. High-throughput sequencing was used to analyze the amplified TCR beta chain products. TCRdb's own reprocessing of the public reads used fastp at Q25 and MiXCR and kept productive beta chains. Each CDR3 protein gets just one entry, which takes the most common genes and DNA from the rows behind it. A total of approximately 230,000 distinct CDR3 sequences appear in this sample, about 34% of them only once. The top ten constitute approximately 3.6% of the sample. Reading from cysteine to phenylalanine, the CDR3 counts 8 amino acids. Only the CDR3 part of the read is kept: 24 bases, read in frame from the first base. According to the germline V gene, CDR1 reads SGHVS and CDR2 reads FQNEAQ.

The specimen sequenced was axillary lymph node tissue. Recombination connected TRBV7-8 to TRBJ1-6, with the D gene not confidently named. The receptor's source is a female donor with breast cancer. Some clones in this sample may be carry-over from other donors' samples. The CDR3 is CASSLLNF. The nucleotides are TGTGCCAGCAGCCTCCTCAACTTT.